The 3 T cell receptor beta chains presented below share a single source sample, sequenced in a study of cytomegalovirus exposure and HLA in healthy donors. PCR amplification relied on 60 Vbeta primers (plus 13 Jbeta primers). The data were produced by immunoSEQ multiplex PCR, yet TCRdb's version contains in-frame clones alone and is incomplete. Of about 65,000 clones listed, 60% to 80% were seen once; the top ten hold 3%. Input material: PBMCs. Source of these receptors: a girl aged 10 to 17 in good health and CMV-seropositive.

The rearrangement links TRBV4-3 to TRBJ1-2; weak D call: TRBD1 (5 bases). CDR3 length: 13 residues. V dropped 6 bases and J dropped 5 bases, with 13 bases sitting between them. Per germline, CDR1 LGHNA and CDR2 YSLEER. The CDR3 DNA reads TGCGCCAGCAGGGCGCCAGGGCCTTATGGCTACACCTTC. Amino acid sequence: CASRAPGPYGYTF.

J is TRBJ2-7 and V is TRBV6-6; D perhaps matches TRBD1 (7 bases). This CDR3 has 15 amino acids. Germline values: CDR1 MNHNY, CDR2 SVGAGI (reference sequence). V was shortened by 2 bases and J by 3 bases, with 14 bases between the two germline ends. CDR3 sequence (DNA): TGTGCCAGCAGTTACCCCCAGGGGGGCCGCTACGAGCAGTACTTC. Residues: CASSYPQGGRYEQYF.

This sequence joins TRBV7-2 and TRBJ1-5; 7 bases agree with TRBD1. The CDR3 totals 14 residues. The J segment lost 4 bases and the V segment lost 4 bases, leaving 4 bases of the junction unmatched. CDR1 and CDR2 (germline): SGHTA, FQGNSA. CDR3 in DNA: TGTGCCAGCAGCTCGGGACAGCCAAATCAGCCCCAGCATTTT. Translation: CASSSGQPNQPQHF.